This is a list of T cell receptor beta chains from one sample in a study of CD8 T cells in ankylosing spondylitis. TCRdb re-derived calls from the 5' RACE reads in MiXCR, one entry per CDR3 protein. The sample contains hundreds of thousands of distinct CDR3 sequences, 17% of which appear only once. The source material was blood, either unsorted or a sorted T cell fraction (not recorded which). These receptors all stem from a male donor with ankylosing spondylitis. The CDR3 runs from the conserved cysteine through the conserved F or W. The D gene is left open where the match is weak. Rows may omit the clone size; those that give it use once, few, many or a size class.

cdr3_nt: TGTGCCAGCAGTGAAAGAGGGAAAGACAGGGAGTGGGAGACCCAGTACTTC; cdr3_aa: CASSERGKDREWETQYF; clone_size: few; j_call: TRBJ2-5; v_call: TRBV6-1; d_call: TRBD1
cdr3_nt: TGCAGTGCTACGAGAGCGGGAGGAAACCAAGAGACCCAGTACTTC; cdr3_aa: CSATRAGGNQETQYF; clone_size: NA; j_call: TRBJ2-5; v_call: TRBV20-1; d_call: TRBD2
cdr3_nt: TGTGCCAGCACAACACGGAATGAGCAGTTCTTC; cdr3_aa: CASTTRNEQFF; clone_size: NA; j_call: TRBJ2-1; v_call: TRBV6-5; d_call: NA
cdr3_nt: TGCGCCAGCAGCCAAGTGAAGTGGGGGACTAGCGCCACAGATACGCAGTATTTT; cdr3_aa: CASSQVKWGTSATDTQYF; clone_size: many; j_call: TRBJ2-3; v_call: TRBV4-3; d_call: TRBD2
cdr3_nt: TGTGCCAGCAACGCCGGGACAGGGGCTCCTGAAGCTTTCTTT; cdr3_aa: CASNAGTGAPEAFF; clone_size: many; j_call: TRBJ1-1; v_call: TRBV12-3/TRBV12-4; d_call: TRBD1
cdr3_nt: TGTGCCAGCAGCTTAGGGGGGGACCCAGGACGTGGCTACACCTTC; cdr3_aa: CASSLGGDPGRGYTF; clone_size: few; j_call: TRBJ1-2; v_call: TRBV7-2; d_call: NA
cdr3_nt: TGTGCCAGCAGCTTAGTGGGGGTCGATGACAATGAGCAGTTCTTC; cdr3_aa: CASSLVGVDDNEQFF; clone_size: few; j_call: TRBJ2-1; v_call: TRBV11-3; d_call: NA
cdr3_nt: TGTGCCAGCAGCGCGCCGGACAGGTTTAATGCTGGGGCCAACGTCCTGACTTTC; cdr3_aa: CASSAPDRFNAGANVLTF; clone_size: few; j_call: TRBJ2-6; v_call: TRBV5-6; d_call: TRBD1
cdr3_nt: TGCAGTGCACCGACTAGCGGGGGGTACAATGAGCAGTTCTTC; cdr3_aa: CSAPTSGGYNEQFF; clone_size: many; j_call: TRBJ2-1; v_call: TRBV20-1; d_call: TRBD2
cdr3_nt: TGTGCCAGCAGCTTATATCCGGGGGGGACCGGGGAGCTGTTTTTT; cdr3_aa: CASSLYPGGTGELFF; clone_size: few; j_call: TRBJ2-2; v_call: TRBV7-9; d_call: TRBD2
cdr3_nt: TGTGCCAGCAGGGCCGGGGAGACCCAGTACTTC; cdr3_aa: CASRAGETQYF; clone_size: many; j_call: TRBJ2-5; v_call: TRBV2; d_call: NA
cdr3_nt: TGTGCCAGCAGTTACCCCGAAAGGGGCACTAATGAAAAACTGTTTTTT; cdr3_aa: CASSYPERGTNEKLFF; clone_size: once; j_call: TRBJ1-4; v_call: TRBV6-5; d_call: NA
cdr3_nt: TGTGCCAGCAGTTTAAAATCGGGATGGGGTGAAGCTTTCTTT; cdr3_aa: CASSLKSGWGEAFF; clone_size: few; j_call: TRBJ1-1; v_call: TRBV27; d_call: NA
cdr3_nt: TGTGCCAGCAGCTTACCCGGAGGGGGTGAAAAACTGTTTTTT; cdr3_aa: CASSLPGGGEKLFF; clone_size: NA; j_call: TRBJ1-4; v_call: TRBV7-2; d_call: NA
cdr3_nt: TGCGCCAGCAGCAAGGACAGGGATCAGCCCCAGCATTTT; cdr3_aa: CASSKDRDQPQHF; clone_size: few; j_call: TRBJ1-5; v_call: TRBV5-1; d_call: TRBD1
cdr3_nt: TGTGCCTGGAGTGAGGGCACCGGGGAGCTGTTTTTT; cdr3_aa: CAWSEGTGELFF; clone_size: NA; j_call: TRBJ2-2; v_call: TRBV30; d_call: NA
cdr3_nt: TGTGCCAGCAGTAAAACTAGCGGGGGGGCCATCTACAATGAGCAGTTCTTC; cdr3_aa: CASSKTSGGAIYNEQFF; clone_size: NA; j_call: TRBJ2-1; v_call: TRBV6-1; d_call: TRBD2
cdr3_nt: TGTGCCAGCATTACCGCGCAGGGGGCTGGAAACACCATATATTTT; cdr3_aa: CASITAQGAGNTIYF; clone_size: few; j_call: TRBJ1-3; v_call: TRBV6-5; d_call: TRBD1
cdr3_nt: TGTGCCAGCAGCTTGGTAATTTCAGGGTGGGTTAGGGTACCTGAGCAGTTCTTC; cdr3_aa: CASSLVISGWVRVPEQFF; clone_size: few; j_call: TRBJ2-1; v_call: TRBV13; d_call: NA
cdr3_nt: TGCAGTGCTCCGCAGGGATGGGGCTACACCTTC; cdr3_aa: CSAPQGWGYTF; clone_size: few; j_call: TRBJ1-2; v_call: TRBV20-1; d_call: NA
cdr3_nt: TGCAGTGCCCAGGCGGCTAGCGGTACCCCCTACGAGCAGTACTTC; cdr3_aa: CSAQAASGTPYEQYF; clone_size: many; j_call: TRBJ2-7; v_call: TRBV20-1; d_call: TRBD2
cdr3_nt: TGTGCCAGCAGTCCGGGTTGGGGGTCCTTCTTTTTT; cdr3_aa: CASSPGWGSFFF; clone_size: few; j_call: TRBJ1-4; v_call: TRBV6-5; d_call: NA
cdr3_nt: TGTGCCAGCAGTTTATGGTTGGAGACCCAGTACTTC; cdr3_aa: CASSLWLETQYF; clone_size: many; j_call: TRBJ2-5; v_call: TRBV12-3/TRBV12-4; d_call: NA